Sequencing of this TCR beta chain was carried out in a study of cytomegalovirus exposure and HLA in healthy donors. Broader study findings: Among TCR sequences, most were rare, though some public TCRs appeared in many donors. Some TCR beta chains (more than 150 of them) were listed as cytomegalovirus-associated. There were a few CMV-associated chains whose specificity for CMV antigens was confirmed in vitro.

As for this clone: No antigen is known for it.

Among the approximately 130 subjects of the validation cohort, separate from the approximately 670-subject first cohort, were the donors. Produced via immunoSEQ multiplex PCR; TCRdb's table is partial and in-frame only. The table includes a few hundred thousand clones, 80% to 90% detected once. The sequencing input was PBMCs. This TCR was sampled from a woman aged 18-29 years in good health and CMV-seronegative.

CDR3 DNA sequence: TGTGCCAGCAGTTCCTTACTAGCGGGAGGGCCGGGTGAGCAGTTCTTC. This gives the protein CASSSLLAGGPGEQFF. This chain joins TRBV28 and TRBJ2-1, with 13 bases identical to TRBD2. With 4 bases clipped from V and 9 bases from J, the junction kept 9 bases outside the gene matches. The CDR3 extends over 16 amino acids. Per germline, CDR1 MDHEN and CDR2 SYDVKM.